This T cell receptor (beta chain) was recorded in a study of blood T cell repertoires in COVID-19. For the study at large: Acute and convalescent COVID-19 specimens originated in the United States, Italy and Spain. T cells, B-cell-depleted T cells, or PBMCs supplied cDNA or gDNA.

Source study methods: Estimation of nucleated cell counts was performed using reference gene primer amplification. The repertoire was sequenced with immunoSEQ multiplex PCR; TCRdb's copy has only in-frame clones and lacks some. The V and J calls and the clone size are those of that table, but D and trimming were determined from the DNA. This table has 15,000 to 20,000 clones, 82% appearing once. Trimming removed 3 bases from V and 5 bases from J, with 8 bases in between. Germline CDR1 is MNHEY and CDR2 is SMNVEV (reference sequence). The CDR3 has 12 residues. The receptor's source is a human donor in a cohort sampled during active COVID-19. The source material was peripheral blood. The V call is TRBV27, the J call TRBJ2-7, with unresolved D. CDR3 bases: TGTGCCAGCAGTTTTCGGGTTCACGAGCAGTACTTC. It codes for CASSFRVHEQYF.